Listed here are 18 T cell receptor beta chains from one sample, sequenced in a study of neurological immune-mediated disorders. In TCRdb, the 5' RACE reads were re-called with MiXCR into one record per CDR3 protein. The sample includes under 75,000 distinct CDR3 sequences, under 3.5% of them seen just once. The source material was PBMCs. The receptors originated from an older woman with multiple sclerosis.

In its sample, this clonotype was seen a few times. The chain is built from TRBV10-3 and TRBJ2-7, with TRBD1 matching over 8 bases. The CDR3 totals 16 residues. The V and J ends lost 5 bases and 2 bases, in that order; junction bases with no gene match: 11. From germline, CDR1 is ENHRY and CDR2 SYGVKD. The CDR3 region is CAISLSGTGSTYEQYF. The CDR3 DNA follows: TGTGCCATCAGTTTATCCGGGACAGGCTCTACCTACGAGCAGTACTTC.

This clonotype was seen repeatedly, ten times or more. The J gene is TRBJ1-1, the V gene TRBV5-1, with 7 nucleotides matching TRBD1. CDR1 SGHRS and CDR2 YFSETQ come from the germline V gene. There are 15 residues in the CDR3. V was pared by 0 bases and J by 4 bases, with 6 bases of the junction left unmatched. The CDR3 region is CASSLGQGSGTEAFF. The DNA for the CDR3 is TGCGCCAGCAGCTTGGGACAGGGATCTGGCACTGAAGCTTTCTTT.

In this sample, this clonotype turned up many times. The rearrangement uses TRBV27 and TRBJ2-6; D might be TRBD2 (5 bases). Trimming stripped 2 bases from V and 0 bases from J, with 17 bases between. Germline values: CDR1 MNHEY, CDR2 SMNVEV (reference sequence). There are 19 residues in the CDR3. DNA for the CDR3: TGTGCCAGCAGTTTAGGTTCGGGTCTCGGACTCTCTGGGGCCAACGTCCTGACTTTC. Translating gives CASSLGSGLGLSGANVLTF.

This clonotype was detected many times. The J gene is TRBJ1-2, the V gene TRBV5-5; 8 bases align to TRBD1. The CDR3 is 13 amino acids. Germline V lookup: CDR1 SGHKS, CDR2 YYEKEE (reference sequence). The V segment lost 7 bases and the J segment 6 bases; nucleotides outside the gene matches: 8. As DNA, the CDR3 is TGTGCCAGCGGACAGGGAGGTTGGAATGGCTACACCTTC. Amino acid sequence: CASGQGGWNGYTF.

This clonotype was detected ten times or more. The rearrangement uses TRBV12-3 or TRBV12-4 and TRBJ2-7; D unresolved. With 1 base removed from V and 7 bases from J, the gap between germline ends came to 8 bases. CDR3 length: 12 amino acids. The CDR3 DNA reads as TGTGCCAGCAGTTTAGGGTTGGGGGAGCAGTACTTC. This codes for CASSLGLGEQYF.

At least ten counts were recorded for this clonotype. This rearrangement joins TRBV28 to TRBJ1-1, with a possible D match to TRBD1 (6 bases). The CDR3 runs to 15 residues. V was trimmed by 3 bases and J by 5 bases, leaving 16 bases between them. CDR1 is MDHEN, CDR2 SYDVKM, per germline. The CDR3 is CASSFPSGGQTEAFF. The CDR3 DNA reads as TGTGCCAGCAGTTTCCCGTCGGGGGGGCAAACTGAAGCTTTCTTT.

This clonotype was seen many times. The gene calls are TRBV20-1 and TRBJ2-7, with 12 bases that match TRBD2. The CDR3 consists of 15 residues. Germline V gene lookup returns CDR1 DFQATT and CDR2 SNEGSKA (reference sequence). With 0 bases clipped from V and 5 bases from J, the junction kept 5 bases outside the gene matches. The CDR3 reads CSARDPLAGGNEQYF. The CDR3 nucleotides are TGCAGTGCTAGAGATCCCCTAGCGGGAGGGAACGAGCAGTACTTC.

The chain recombines TRBV4-1 with TRBJ1-4; D remains unclear. The CDR3 spans 14 residues. Trimming shortened V by 4 bases and J by 3 bases, and 9 bases separated the two germline ends. CDR1 and CDR2 from the germline V gene are MGHRA and YSYEKL. This CDR3 is CASSLAGSNEKLFF. CDR3 in DNA: TGCGCCAGCAGCCTGGCTGGATCTAATGAAAAACTGTTTTTT.

This clonotype has at least ten counts. The chain employs TRBV12-3 or TRBV12-4 and TRBJ1-2; 8 bases map to TRBD1. The CDR3 has 17 amino acids. The junction had 16 bases not matched to a gene; V was cut back by 5 bases and J by 5 bases. The CDR3 DNA is TGTGCCAGCAGTACGAGGCGTCTTGACAGGGGAGTATATGGCTACACCTTC. Amino acid sequence: CASSTRRLDRGVYGYTF.

This clonotype was seen at least ten times. The J gene is TRBJ1-6, the V gene TRBV6-1; D is perhaps TRBD1 (6 bases). The CDR3 contains 13 residues. The V gene's germline CDR1 is MNHNS and CDR2 SASEGT. Trimming left V 7 bases short and J 7 bases short, with 11 bases between. The CDR3 nucleotides are TGTGCCAGCACGACAGGATTCAATTCACCCCTCCACTTT. Translating gives CASTTGFNSPLHF.

This clonotype was detected many times. V and J are TRBV11-3 and TRBJ2-1; TRBD2 aligns across 10 bases. The germline V gene has CDR1 SGHNT and CDR2 YENEEA. V shed 1 base and J 10 bases; nucleotides not matched to a gene: 7. This CDR3 is 15 amino acids long. CDR3 DNA: TGTGCCAGCAGCTTAGCTCCTAGCGGGAGATCCGAGCAGTTCTTC. It is translated as CASSLAPSGRSEQFF.

Regarding this clonotype: An end of the junction does not agree with germline; a read error may underlie this. This chain joins TRBV6-2 or TRBV6-3 and TRBJ2-5; no reliable D call. The CDR3 is made up of 12 amino acids. CDR1 is MNHEY, CDR2 SVGEGT, per germline. CDR3 in amino acids: CDSSTLRETQYF. The CDR3 coding sequence is TGTGACAGCAGTACACTTAGGGAGACCCAGTACTTC.

The chain joins TRBV19 to TRBJ2-5; either TRBD1 or TRBD2 may fit D (5 bases each). V was trimmed by 3 bases and J by 5 bases, leaving 7 bases between them. The CDR3 consists of 12 residues. Looked up from germline, CDR1 is LNHDA and CDR2 is SQIVND (reference sequence). CDR3 protein: CASSIEGETQYF. The CDR3 region has the DNA TGTGCCAGTAGTATCGAGGGGGAGACCCAGTACTTC.

This clonotype was detected ten times or more. The chain uses TRBV7-3 and TRBJ2-3, with D uncertain. Germline V gene data show CDR1 as SGHTA and CDR2 as FQGTGA. The CDR3 length is 12 residues. V was pared by 6 bases and J by 0 bases, with 4 bases between. CDR3 sequence reads: CASSQSTDTQYF. The CDR3 DNA sequence: TGTGCCAGCAGTCAAAGCACAGATACGCAGTATTTT.

This clonotype was detected many times. J is TRBJ2-1 and V is TRBV5-1, with TRBD2 identical over 9 bases. This CDR3 comprises 16 residues. After removal of 0 bases from V and 7 bases from J, the junction contained 8 bases not matched to a gene. Germline V CDR1 and CDR2: SGHRS, YFSETQ. The CDR3 is CASSLAATSGLNEQFF. Written as DNA, the CDR3 is TGCGCCAGCAGCTTGGCCGCGACTAGCGGCTTGAATGAGCAGTTCTTC.

This clonotype occurred many times. This chain uses TRBV12-3 or TRBV12-4 with TRBJ2-7; no firm D call. This CDR3 has 12 residues. V was clipped by 3 bases and J by 6 bases, with 9 bases between them. The CDR3 spells CASSLRNFEQYF. The CDR3 nucleotides read TGTGCCAGCAGTTTGCGGAATTTCGAGCAGTACTTC.

This clonotype has a count of ten or more. V and J are TRBV5-1 and TRBJ2-1; weak D call: TRBD1 (6 bases). The CDR3 is 13 residues long. Germline lookup yields CDR1 SGHRS and CDR2 YFSETQ. Trimming stripped 4 bases from V and 8 bases from J, with 13 bases between. CDR3 DNA: TGCGCCAGCAGCGTTACAGGGCCCCATGAGCAGTTCTTC. It is translated as CASSVTGPHEQFF.

This clonotype was recorded many times. The V gene is TRBV7-3, the J gene TRBJ2-5; D is tentatively TRBD1 or TRBD2 (5 bases each). Trimming took off 5 bases at V and 6 bases at J, with 16 bases between the two ends. The germline CDR1 and CDR2 sequences are SGHTA and FQGTGA. There are 14 residues in the CDR3. Here the CDR3 reads CASSPRGGSQTQYF. Here the CDR3 DNA reads TGTGCCAGCAGCCCCCGTGGGGGATCGCAGACCCAGTACTTC. The full variable domain, completed using reference TRBV7-3 and TRBJ2-5, is GAGVSQTPSNKVTEKGKYVELRCDPISGHTALYWYRQSLGQGPEFLIYFQGTGAADDSGLPNDRFFAVRPEGSVSTLKIQRTERGDSAVYLCASSPRGGSQTQYFGPGTRLLVL.